The 32 T cell receptor beta chains reported below all come from one sample, sequenced in a study of metastatic and nonmetastatic thyroid tumors (TCRdb year 2020). Library generation was performed with PCR. Instrument on record: Illumina HiSeq 4000. TCRdb cleaned the public reads at Q25 with fastp, built clones with MiXCR and kept in-frame beta chains. The sample data list roughly 81,000 clones, and over 8.5% of these were observed just once. Of the sample, 8.8% is held by the ten largest clones. Before undergoing thyroid surgery, none of the patients had been given any kind of treatment. Sequences were obtained from blood. Source of these receptors: a female donor with papillary thyroid cancer or a benign thyroid nodule (not recorded which). Some clones in this sample may be carry-over from other donors' samples.

This clone showed up many times. The genes are TRBV6-1 and TRBJ2-7; TRBD1 might be the D (6 bases). The V end lost 6 bases, the J end lost 3 bases, and 15 bases lay between the germline ends. Germline V lookup: CDR1 MNHNS, CDR2 SASEGT. The CDR3 is 14 residues long. The CDR3 nucleotides read TGTGCCAGCAGCTTTGGGGGCGGAGGCTACGAGCAGTACTTC. This translates into CASSFGGGGYEQYF.

The table lists this clone with many counts. The V call is TRBV20-1, the J call TRBJ1-3; D is uncertain. Trimming took 1 base from V and 3 from J, leaving 4 bases between them. Germline CDR1 reads DFQATT; CDR2 reads SNEGSKA (reference sequence). This CDR3 has 12 amino acids. CDR3 DNA: TGCAGTGCTAGAGGGAGTGGAAACACCATATATTTT. It is translated as CSARGSGNTIYF.

This chain links TRBV20-1 with TRBJ1-3; D possibly corresponds to TRBD1 (6 bases). This CDR3 is 15 amino acids long. CDR1 DFQATT and CDR2 SNEGSKA come from the germline V gene (reference sequence). Trimming stripped 5 bases from V and 0 bases from J, with 14 bases between. The CDR3 sequence is CSAEDRSTSGNTIYF. CDR3 nucleotides: TGCAGTGCTGAGGACAGATCCACCTCTGGAAACACCATATATTTT.

This rearrangement joins TRBV6-1 to TRBJ2-4; TRBD1 aligns across 7 bases. The J call could be wrong; TRBJ2-1 is a better fit for the DNA end. The germline V gene has CDR1 MNHNS and CDR2 SASEGT. The length of the CDR3 is 17 residues. The CDR3 DNA sequence: TGTGCCAGCAGTGGCGGCACCGGGACAGTGACCTACAATTATCAGTTCTTC. This encodes CASSGGTGTVTYNYQFF.

This clone was counted between two and nine times. The chain carries TRBV5-1 and TRBJ1-5; 7 positions match TRBD1. The CDR3 is 15 residues long. CDR1 is SGHRS, CDR2 YFSETQ, per germline. J was trimmed by 3 bases and V by 4 bases; bases with no gene match: 7. The CDR3 loop is CASSPTGTDNQPQHF. The CDR3 DNA follows: TGCGCCAGCAGCCCAACCGGGACAGACAATCAGCCCCAGCATTTT.

The rearrangement joins TRBV11-1 to TRBJ2-2, with a tentative D call TRBD2 (7 bases). The CDR3 spans 16 residues. The V end lost 6 bases, the J end lost 7 bases, and 21 bases lay between the germline ends. The germline gives CDR1 SGHAT, CDR2 FQDESV (reference sequence). The CDR3 bases are TGTGCCAGCAGTTCTCAGGGGCGGGAGCATTACGGGGAGCTGTTTTTT. Protein product: CASSSQGREHYGELFF.

Ten or more counts support this clone. V is TRBV4-1 and J is TRBJ2-1; D is unclear. V lost 1 base and J 4 bases, leaving 8 bases between the germline ends. Looked up from germline, CDR1 is MGHRA and CDR2 is YSYEKL. This CDR3 is built from 14 residues. The CDR3 loop reads CASSQVGGYNEQFF. CDR3 coding DNA: TGCGCCAGCAGCCAAGTTGGCGGTTACAATGAGCAGTTCTTC.

There are many counts of this clone. The V and J genes are TRBV2 and TRBJ1-2; D call uncertain. Germline loops: CDR1 SNHLY, CDR2 FYNNEI. The CDR3 extends over 15 amino acids. The V gene lost 6 bases and the J gene lost 6 bases, with 20 bases spanning the gap. The CDR3: CASRGTGSYSDGYTF. In nucleotides, the CDR3 is TGTGCCAGCAGGGGTACCGGGTCATATTCGGATGGCTACACCTTC.

This clone was counted at least ten times. CDR3 nucleotide sequence: TGTGCCAGCAGCTTACAGGGAGGTCCAGATACGCAGTATTTT. This encodes CASSLQGGPDTQYF. The rearrangement links TRBV11-1 to TRBJ2-3; D possibly corresponds to TRBD2 (6 bases). With 2 bases removed from V and 4 bases from J, the gap between germline ends came to 10 bases. CDR3 length: 14 residues. Germline V CDR1 and CDR2: SGHAT, FQDESV (reference sequence).

In its sample, this clone was seen many times. The chain recombines TRBV12-3 or TRBV12-4 with TRBJ2-1; unclear D gene. CDR3 length: 15 amino acids. Trimming pared 5 bases from V and 3 bases from J, leaving 14 bases between. CDR3 loop: CASSASGASYNEQFF. The CDR3 coding sequence is TGTGCCAGCAGTGCCTCCGGAGCTAGCTACAATGAGCAGTTCTTC.

This clone was observed at least ten times. This chain joins TRBV6-1 and TRBJ2-3; tentatively, D is TRBD2 (6 bases). V was cut by 5 bases and J by 4 bases, with 7 bases left in between. The length of the CDR3 is 12 residues. Germline loops: CDR1 MNHNS, CDR2 SASEGT. The CDR3 nucleotides read TGTGCCAGCAGTCGCGGGGCAGATACGCAGTATTTT. This gives the protein CASSRGADTQYF.

This clone has a handful of counts. A read error is possible here, since a much larger clone lies one base away. This chain joins TRBV10-3 and TRBJ2-7; 9 positions match TRBD2. Germline V gene lookup returns CDR1 ENHRY and CDR2 SYGVKD. The CDR3 covers 14 residues. V gave up 5 bases and J gave up 3 bases; unmatched junction bases: 5. The CDR3 loop is CAISRTSVGYEQYF. CDR3 nucleotides: TGTGCCATCAGTCGGACTAGCGTGGGCTACGAGCAGTACTTC.

This clone was picked up many times. The rearrangement uses TRBV29-1 and TRBJ1-5; D is ambiguous. The CDR3 spans 13 residues. Trimming cost V 7 bases and J 5 bases, with 15 bases left between them. CDR1 SQVTM and CDR2 ANQGSEA come from the germline V gene. CDR3 bases: TGCAGCGCCCGGGGAGGTTTCGATCAGCCCCAGCATTTT. Residues: CSARGGFDQPQHF.

This clone was seen repeatedly, ten times or more. The gene calls are TRBV9 and TRBJ2-7; 7 nucleotides align to TRBD2. V was pared by 0 bases and J by 6 bases, with 9 bases of the junction left unmatched. This CDR3 spans 15 amino acids. Germline V gives CDR1 SGDLS, CDR2 YYNGEE. The chain's CDR3 is CASSVEGGQLTEQYF. CDR3 sequence (DNA): TGTGCCAGCAGCGTAGAGGGAGGGCAGCTCACCGAGCAGTACTTC.

The table lists this clone with a few counts. An end of the junction does not agree with germline; a read error may underlie this. V gene TRBV6-5 combines with J gene TRBJ2-6; D may correspond to TRBD1 or TRBD2 (5 bases each). Germline assignment: CDR1 MNHEY and CDR2 SVGAGI. This CDR3 contains 16 residues. CDR3 in amino acids: CASSYGTGSGDNVLTF. The DNA for the CDR3 is TGTGCCAGCAGTTACGGGACGGGGTCTGGGGACAACGTCCTGACTTTC.

In this sample, this clone turned up many times. This rearrangement joins TRBV11-1 to TRBJ1-1, with D tentatively TRBD1 (6 bases). Trimming pared 4 bases from V and 1 base from J, leaving 16 bases between. This CDR3 region has 16 residues. The germline V gene has CDR1 SGHAT and CDR2 FQDESV (reference sequence). The CDR3 DNA reads TGTGCCAGCAGCTCGCACCTTGGACAGCGGAACACTGAAGCTTTCTTT. This codes for CASSSHLGQRNTEAFF. The variable domain in full, completed from reference TRBV11-1 and TRBJ1-1, reads EAEVAQSPRYKITEKSQAVAFWCDPISGHATLYWYRQILGQGPELLVQFQDESVVDDSQLPKDRFSAERLKGVDSTLKIQPAELGDSAMYLCASSSHLGQRNTEAFFGQGTRLTVV.

This clone was seen many times. This sequence joins TRBV19 and TRBJ1-6, with D hard to call. CDR3 length: 13 amino acids. V dropped 5 bases and J dropped 8 bases, with 10 bases sitting between them. In germline, CDR1 is LNHDA, CDR2 SQIVND (reference sequence). CDR3 amino acids: CASSSRTDSPLHF. DNA of the CDR3: TGTGCCAGTAGTTCTCGGACGGATTCACCCCTCCACTTT.

This clone has at least ten counts. V and J are TRBV24-1 and TRBJ1-2; maybe TRBD1 (5 bases). CDR3 length: 15 residues. The germline CDR1 and CDR2 sequences are KGHDR and SFDVKD. The V gene lost 8 bases and the J gene lost 6 bases, with 21 bases spanning the gap. The CDR3 is CATMVRPGPTDGYTF. The DNA of the CDR3 is TGTGCCACCATGGTTCGTCCGGGACCGACGGATGGCTACACCTTC.

At least ten counts were recorded for this clone. The chain employs TRBV29-1 and TRBJ1-2; D call uncertain. This CDR3 spans 16 amino acids. Germline assignment: CDR1 SQVTM and CDR2 ANQGSEA. Deletions cut 0 bases from V and 2 bases from J, with 16 bases between. Here the CDR3 reads CSVEEMGKGSNYGYTF. The CDR3 DNA sequence: TGCAGCGTTGAAGAGATGGGGAAGGGCTCGAACTATGGCTACACCTTC.

This chain links TRBV11-3 with TRBJ2-5, with 10 bases aligning to TRBD2. CDR1 is SGHNT, CDR2 YENEEA, per germline. V trimming: 5 bases; J trimming: 4 bases; junction bases outside the gene matches: 13. CDR3 length: 17 amino acids. The CDR3, as DNA: TGTGCCAGCAGCCCAGGTCGTCTAGCGGGGGTCGTAGAGACCCAGTACTTC. It specifies CASSPGRLAGVVETQYF.

This rearrangement joins TRBV30 to TRBJ2-3; the match to TRBD2 covers 7 bases. This CDR3 spans 13 amino acids. Germline V gives CDR1 GTSNPN, CDR2 SVGIG (reference sequence). The J segment lost 4 bases and the V segment lost 3 bases, leaving 4 bases of the junction unmatched. CDR3 nucleotide sequence: TGTGCCTGGAGAGGGCTAGCGGCAGATACGCAGTATTTT. This translates into CAWRGLAADTQYF.

In this sample, this clone turned up many times. The gene calls are TRBV7-9 and TRBJ2-7, with 9 bases lining up with TRBD1. V shed 1 base, J shed 0 bases, and the junction held 7 bases outside the gene matches. From germline, CDR1 is SEHNR and CDR2 FQNEAQ (reference sequence). The CDR3 totals 17 residues. CDR3 amino acids: CASSLGGQGKFSYEQYF. In nucleotides, the CDR3 is TGTGCCAGCAGCTTAGGGGGACAGGGAAAGTTCTCCTACGAGCAGTACTTC.

This clone was recorded many times. The chain couples TRBV6-4 to TRBJ2-3; 9 bases are a match to TRBD1. The V gene end was trimmed by 5 bases and the J gene end by 3 bases; junction bases not matched to a gene: 3. The germline CDR1 and CDR2 sequences are MRHNA and SNTAGT. The CDR3 extends over 14 amino acids. The CDR3 loop reads CASSSGTGTDTQYF. The CDR3 DNA is TGTGCCAGCAGTTCCGGGACAGGGACAGATACGCAGTATTTT.

The chain couples TRBV3-1 to TRBJ2-7; 10 nucleotides align to TRBD1. This CDR3 is 14 amino acids long. After removal of 4 bases from V and 7 bases from J, the junction contained 7 bases not matched to a gene. CDR1 and CDR2 (germline): LGHDT, YNNKEL (reference sequence). The CDR3 sequence: CASSPRQGAGEQYF. The CDR3 DNA follows: TGTGCCAGCAGCCCGAGACAGGGGGCGGGTGAGCAGTACTTC.

This clone was counted a few times. A much larger clone sits a single nucleotide away, making a read error possible. V usage is TRBV5-1 and J usage is TRBJ2-1; unclear D gene. The CDR3 runs to 14 residues. The germline V and J ends were trimmed by 1 base and 4 bases, with 9 bases remaining between them. Germline-derived CDR1 and CDR2 are SGHRS and YFSETQ. The CDR3 region has the DNA TGCGCCAGCAGCTTGTTAACTGCTTACAATGAGCAGTTCTTC. It yields the protein CASSLLTAYNEQFF.

This clone was seen ten or more times. This chain uses TRBV5-1 with TRBJ1-1, with D tentatively TRBD1 (5 bases). CDR1 is SGHRS, CDR2 YFSETQ, per germline. Trimming cost V 0 bases and J 7 bases, with 10 bases left between them. The CDR3 spans 13 residues. CDR3 protein: CASSLGGLGEAFF. The CDR3 DNA is TGCGCCAGCAGCTTGGGGGGGTTGGGTGAAGCTTTCTTT.

This clone was recorded many times. The chain is built from TRBV9 and TRBJ2-3; TRBD2 matches at 10 bases. The CDR3 runs 16 residues. V gave up 0 bases and J gave up 3 bases; unmatched junction bases: 4. The germline gives CDR1 SGDLS, CDR2 YYNGEE. The CDR3 protein is CASSVGLAGVTDTQYF. The CDR3, as DNA: TGTGCCAGCAGCGTAGGGCTAGCGGGGGTTACAGATACGCAGTATTTT.

This clone was counted at least ten times. V gene TRBV5-1 combines with J gene TRBJ2-1; 11 positions match TRBD2. The CDR3 loop spans 18 amino acids. The germline V gene encodes CDR1 SGHRS and CDR2 YFSETQ. The V gene end was trimmed by 0 bases and the J gene end by 8 bases; junction bases not matched to a gene: 13. The DNA for the CDR3 is TGCGCCAGCAGCTTGGCCTTTAGCGGGGGGGCACGATGGGATGAGCAGTTCTTC. As protein: CASSLAFSGGARWDEQFF.

This clone has a count of ten or more. This sequence joins TRBV7-3 and TRBJ1-2; D is unresolved. This CDR3 contains 13 residues. Germline V lookup: CDR1 SGHTA, CDR2 FQGTGA. The ends were cut back, 5 bases at V and 4 bases at J, with 11 bases in the middle. CDR3: CASSAQDGYGYTF. CDR3 DNA sequence: TGTGCCAGCAGCGCCCAGGACGGCTATGGCTACACCTTC.

This clone was detected a few times. V is TRBV5-6 and J is TRBJ2-1, with D possibly matching TRBD2 (6 bases). The CDR3 sequence is 13 residues long. From germline, CDR1 is SGHDT and CDR2 YYEEEE. V dropped 4 bases and J dropped 8 bases, with 13 bases sitting between them. DNA of the CDR3: TGTGCCAGCAGCCCGGGCCCGGGGGATGAGCAGTTCTTC. Amino acid sequence: CASSPGPGDEQFF.

The chain uses TRBV30 and TRBJ2-7; no reliable D call. In germline, CDR1 is GTSNPN, CDR2 SVGIG (reference sequence). Trimming removed 0 bases at V and 3 bases at J, with 3 bases between. This CDR3 is built from 11 residues. CDR3 residues: CAWSVYYEQYF. CDR3 coding DNA: TGTGCCTGGAGTGTATACTACGAGCAGTACTTC.

This clone was seen ten or more times. The chain links TRBV6-4 to TRBJ2-1; no reliable D call. The germline gives CDR1 MRHNA, CDR2 SNTAGT. Trimming shortened V by 3 bases and J by 1 base, and 10 bases separated the two germline ends. The CDR3 extends over 15 amino acids. The CDR3 region has the DNA TGTGCCAGCAGTGATGGTTCAGGTTCCTACAATGAGCAGTTCTTC. Translated: CASSDGSGSYNEQFF.